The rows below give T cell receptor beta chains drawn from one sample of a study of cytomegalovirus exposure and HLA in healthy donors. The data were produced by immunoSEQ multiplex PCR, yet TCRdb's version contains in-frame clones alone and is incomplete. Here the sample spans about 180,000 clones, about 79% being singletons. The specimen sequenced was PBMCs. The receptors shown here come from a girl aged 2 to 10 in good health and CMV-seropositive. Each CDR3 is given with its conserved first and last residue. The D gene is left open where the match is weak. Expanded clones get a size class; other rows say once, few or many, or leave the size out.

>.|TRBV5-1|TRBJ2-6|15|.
TGCGCCAGCAGCTCTCAGGGCGCTGGGGCCAACGTCCTGACTTTC
CASSSQGAGANVLTF
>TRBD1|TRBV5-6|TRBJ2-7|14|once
TGTGCCAGCAGCAGACTGACAGGGAGAAACGAGCAGTACTTC
CASSRLTGRNEQYF
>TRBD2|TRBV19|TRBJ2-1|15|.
TGTGCCAGTGCTAAATCGCGGGACTATAGTAATGAGCAGTTCTTC
CASAKSRDYSNEQFF
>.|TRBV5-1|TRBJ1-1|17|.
TGCGCCAGCAGCCCCATTAGGCAGGGAATGAGGAACACTGAAGCTTTCTTT
CASSPIRQGMRNTEAFF
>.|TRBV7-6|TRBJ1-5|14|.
TGTGCCAGCAGCAGTTCAGGGACAAATCAGCCCCAGCATTTT
CASSSSGTNQPQHF
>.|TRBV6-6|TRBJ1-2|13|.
TGTGCCAGCAGCCACGACAGGTTCTATGGCTACACCTTC
CASSHDRFYGYTF
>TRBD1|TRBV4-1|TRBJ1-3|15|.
TGCGCCAGCAGCCCGGACGACAGGGCTGGAAACACCATATATTTT
CASSPDDRAGNTIYF
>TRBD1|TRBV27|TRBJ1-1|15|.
TGTGCCAGCAGTCGCCGGACAGGGTGGAACACTGAAGCTTTCTTT
CASSRRTGWNTEAFF
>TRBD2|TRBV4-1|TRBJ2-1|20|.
TGCGCCAGCAGCCAAGACGAATGGACTAGCGGGAGGGCCAGGAGCAATGAGCAGTTCTTC
CASSQDEWTSGRARSNEQFF
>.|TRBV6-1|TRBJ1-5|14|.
TGTGCCAGCAGTATAGACCCAGGGGTTCAGCCCCAGCATTTT
CASSIDPGVQPQHF
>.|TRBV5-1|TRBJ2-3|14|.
TGCGCCAGCAGCTTAGGGGGGGTCACAGATACGCAGTATTTT
CASSLGGVTDTQYF
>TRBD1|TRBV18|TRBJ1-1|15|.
TGTGCCAGCTCACCGGCAGGGACAGGGGTCACTGAAGCTTTCTTT
CASSPAGTGVTEAFF
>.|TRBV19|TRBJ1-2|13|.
TGTGCCACCTTAACAGAAACAGGTATCGGCTACACCTTC
CATLTETGIGYTF
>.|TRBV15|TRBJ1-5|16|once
TGTGCCACCAGCAGAGATGCCAGGGGCAGAAATCAGCCCCAGCATTTT
CATSRDARGRNQPQHF
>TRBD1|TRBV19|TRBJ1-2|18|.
TGTGCCAGTATGGGGAGTTGGCAGGGGGCGCAACTTAAAGGTGGCTACACCTTC
CASMGSWQGAQLKGGYTF
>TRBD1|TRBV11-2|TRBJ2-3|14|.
TGTGCCAGCAGCTTAGGTACAGGGGTGGGCACGCAGTATTTT
CASSLGTGVGTQYF
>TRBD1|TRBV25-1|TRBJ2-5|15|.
TGTGCCAGCAGTGATCCAGGGGGCGACCAAGAGACCCAGTACTTC
CASSDPGGDQETQYF
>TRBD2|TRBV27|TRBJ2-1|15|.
TGTGCCAGCAGTCAAGGACTAGCGAGCAGGGATGAGCAGTTCTTC
CASSQGLASRDEQFF
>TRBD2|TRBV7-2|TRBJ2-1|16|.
TGTGCCAGCAGCTCAGGACTAGCGGGACGGGGAGGGGTGCAGTTCTTC
CASSSGLAGRGGVQFF
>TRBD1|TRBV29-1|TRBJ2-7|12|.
TGCAGCGTCCGGGACAGGGGGCGCGAGCAGTACTTC
CSVRDRGREQYF
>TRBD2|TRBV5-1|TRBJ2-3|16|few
TGCGCCAGCGCTAGCGGGAGGGCTACTAGCACAGATACGCAGTATTTT
CASASGRATSTDTQYF
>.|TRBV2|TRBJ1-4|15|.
TGTGCCAGCAGTGAACCCTCAGGGGTTAGTGAAAAACTGTTTTTT
CASSEPSGVSEKLFF
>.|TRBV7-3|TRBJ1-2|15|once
TGTGCCAGCAGCTTGAAGGAAGGGGGTTCAGGTGGCTACACCTTC
CASSLKEGGSGGYTF
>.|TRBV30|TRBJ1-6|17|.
TGTGCCTGGAGCGGGAGGGGTCTGAGCTCCTATAATTCACCCCTCCACTTT
CAWSGRGLSSYNSPLHF
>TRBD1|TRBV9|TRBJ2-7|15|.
TGTGCCAGCAGCGTAGAGGCCAGGGGGTCCAACGAGCAGTACTTC
CASSVEARGSNEQYF
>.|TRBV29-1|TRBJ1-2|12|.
TGCAGCGCTAAGGAGACAGGTTATGGCTACACCTTC
CSAKETGYGYTF
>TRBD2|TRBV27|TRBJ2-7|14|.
TGTGCCAGCAGTTTTCTAGCGGGAGATCACGAGCAGTACTTC
CASSFLAGDHEQYF
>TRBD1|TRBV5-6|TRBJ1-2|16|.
TGTGCCAGCAGCTTTATGGGACAGCTTAAGGTCAGGGGCTACACCTTC
CASSFMGQLKVRGYTF
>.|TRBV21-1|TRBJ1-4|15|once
TGTGCCAGCAGCACTCGGGGGGACAGGGGTGAAAAACTGTTTTTT
CASSTRGDRGEKLFF
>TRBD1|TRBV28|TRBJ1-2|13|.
TGTGCCAGCAGTTTATCTAGGGGGCGTAGGAACACCTTC
CASSLSRGRRNTF
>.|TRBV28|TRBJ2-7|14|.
TGTGCCAGCAGTTTTGACGGGATCTCCTACGAGCAGTACTTC
CASSFDGISYEQYF
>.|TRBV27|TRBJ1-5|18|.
TGTGCCAGCAGTCAATACCCCTCGACGGGAGGGGGGAATCAGCCCCAGCATTTT
CASSQYPSTGGGNQPQHF
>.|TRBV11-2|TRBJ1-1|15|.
TGTGCCAGCAGCTTCAGGGCAGCGGGGAACACTGAAGCTTTCTTT
CASSFRAAGNTEAFF
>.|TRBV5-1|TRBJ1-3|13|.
TGCGCCAGCAGCTTAGCCTCTGGAAACACCATATATTTT
CASSLASGNTIYF
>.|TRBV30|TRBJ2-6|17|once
TGTGCCCAGAAGTACCCGGGACAAACCTCTGGGGCCAACGTCCTGACTTTC
CAQKYPGQTSGANVLTF
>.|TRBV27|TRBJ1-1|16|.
TGTGCCAGCAGTTCCCTCGGGGATAAAGGAAGAACTGAAGCTTTCTTT
CASSSLGDKGRTEAFF
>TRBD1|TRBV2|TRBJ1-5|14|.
TGTGCCAGCAGTGATTGGACAGGGAATCAGCCCCAGCATTTT
CASSDWTGNQPQHF
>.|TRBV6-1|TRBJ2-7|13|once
TGTGCCAGCAGGTCGACAATTCCCTACGAGCAGTACTTC
CASRSTIPYEQYF
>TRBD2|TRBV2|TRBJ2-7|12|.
TGTGCCAGCAGTAGCGGGAGCTACGAGCAGTACTTC
CASSSGSYEQYF
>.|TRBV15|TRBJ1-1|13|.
TGTGCCACCGGGGGCGGGCTGAACACTGAAGCTTTCTTT
CATGGGLNTEAFF
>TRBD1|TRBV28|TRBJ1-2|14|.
TGTGCCAGCACAGGGACGCAGGGGGATGGTGGCTACACCTTC
CASTGTQGDGGYTF
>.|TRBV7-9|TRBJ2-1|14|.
TGTGCCAGCAGAATTAGCAGCTCCTACAATGAGCAGTTCTTC
CASRISSSYNEQFF